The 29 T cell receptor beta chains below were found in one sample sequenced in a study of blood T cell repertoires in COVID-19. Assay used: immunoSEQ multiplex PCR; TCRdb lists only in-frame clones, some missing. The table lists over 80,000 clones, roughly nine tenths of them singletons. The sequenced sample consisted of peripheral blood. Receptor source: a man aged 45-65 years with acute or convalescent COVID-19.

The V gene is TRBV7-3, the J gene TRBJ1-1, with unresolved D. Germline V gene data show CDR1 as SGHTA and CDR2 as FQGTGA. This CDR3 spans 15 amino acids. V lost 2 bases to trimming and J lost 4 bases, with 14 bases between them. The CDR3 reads CASSLSLTGGTEAFF. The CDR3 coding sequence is TGTGCCAGCAGCTTATCTTTGACCGGAGGCACTGAAGCTTTCTTT.

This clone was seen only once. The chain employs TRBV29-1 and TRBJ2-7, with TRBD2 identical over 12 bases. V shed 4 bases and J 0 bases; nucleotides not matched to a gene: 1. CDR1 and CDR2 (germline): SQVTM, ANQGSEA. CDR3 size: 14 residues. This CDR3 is CSVGGLAGSYEQYF. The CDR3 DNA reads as TGCAGCGTTGGGGGACTAGCGGGCTCCTACGAGCAGTACTTC.

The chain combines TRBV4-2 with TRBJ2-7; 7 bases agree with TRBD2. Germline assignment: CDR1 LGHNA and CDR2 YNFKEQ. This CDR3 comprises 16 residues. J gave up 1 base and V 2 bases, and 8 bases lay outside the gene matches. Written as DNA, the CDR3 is TGTGCCAGCAGCCAAATTGGCGAGCGGGAATCCTACGAGCAGTACTTC. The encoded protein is CASSQIGERESYEQYF.

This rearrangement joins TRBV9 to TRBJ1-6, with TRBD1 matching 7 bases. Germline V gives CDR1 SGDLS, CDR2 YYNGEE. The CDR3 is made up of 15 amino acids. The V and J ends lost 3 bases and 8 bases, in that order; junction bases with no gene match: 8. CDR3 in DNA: TGTGCCAGCAGCGCAGCGACAGGGACTTATTCACCCCTCCACTTT. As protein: CASSAATGTYSPLHF.

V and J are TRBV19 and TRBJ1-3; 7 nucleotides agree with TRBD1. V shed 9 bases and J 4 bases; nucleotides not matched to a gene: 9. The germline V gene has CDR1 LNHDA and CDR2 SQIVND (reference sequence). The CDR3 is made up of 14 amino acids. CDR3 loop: CASRDSGRGNTIYF. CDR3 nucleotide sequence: TGTGCCAGCCGGGACAGCGGCCGAGGAAACACCATATATTTT.

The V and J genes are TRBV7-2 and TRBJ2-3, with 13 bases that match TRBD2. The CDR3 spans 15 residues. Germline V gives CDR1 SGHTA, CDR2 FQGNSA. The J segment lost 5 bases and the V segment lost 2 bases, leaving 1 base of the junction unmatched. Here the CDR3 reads CASSLRLAGGDTQYF. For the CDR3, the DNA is TGTGCCAGCAGCTTAAGACTAGCGGGGGGAGATACGCAGTATTTT. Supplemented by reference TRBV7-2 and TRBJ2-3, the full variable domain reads GAGVSQSPSNKVTEKGKDVELRCDPISGHTALYWYRQSLGQGLEFLIYFQGNSAPDKSGLPSDRFSAERTGGSVSTLTIQRTQQEDSAVYLCASSLRLAGGDTQYFGPGTRLTVL.

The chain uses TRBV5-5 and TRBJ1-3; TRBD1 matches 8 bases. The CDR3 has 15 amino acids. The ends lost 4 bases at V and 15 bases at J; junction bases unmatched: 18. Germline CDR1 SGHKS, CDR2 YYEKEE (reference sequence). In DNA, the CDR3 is TGTGCCAGCAGCGTGGACAGGGAGTCTTTGCGGAGCAAATATTTT. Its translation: CASSVDRESLRSKYF.

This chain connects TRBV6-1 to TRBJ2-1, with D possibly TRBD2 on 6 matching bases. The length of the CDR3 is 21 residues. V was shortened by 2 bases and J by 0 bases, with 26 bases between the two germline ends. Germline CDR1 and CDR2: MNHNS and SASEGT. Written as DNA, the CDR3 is TGTGCCAGCAGTGAATTTAGACCCCACACTATAGTAGCGGCCTCCTACAATGAGCAGTTCTTC. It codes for CASSEFRPHTIVAASYNEQFF.

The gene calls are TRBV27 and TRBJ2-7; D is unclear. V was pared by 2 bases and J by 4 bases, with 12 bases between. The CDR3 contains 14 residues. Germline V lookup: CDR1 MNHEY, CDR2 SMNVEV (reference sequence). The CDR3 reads CASSLAFDGYEQYF. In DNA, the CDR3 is TGTGCCAGCAGTTTAGCATTCGACGGGTACGAGCAGTACTTC.

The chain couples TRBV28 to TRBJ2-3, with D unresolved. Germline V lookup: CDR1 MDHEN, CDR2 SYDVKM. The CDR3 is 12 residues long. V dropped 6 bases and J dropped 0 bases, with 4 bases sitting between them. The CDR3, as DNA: TGTGCCAGCAGGGCAAGCACAGATACGCAGTATTTT. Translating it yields CASRASTDTQYF.

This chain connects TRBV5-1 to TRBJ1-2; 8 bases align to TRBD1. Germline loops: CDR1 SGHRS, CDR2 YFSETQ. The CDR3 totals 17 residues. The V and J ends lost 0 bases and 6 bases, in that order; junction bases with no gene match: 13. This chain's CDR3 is CASSLASFDRGLNGYTF. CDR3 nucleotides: TGCGCCAGCAGCTTGGCCTCGTTCGACAGGGGACTTAATGGCTACACCTTC. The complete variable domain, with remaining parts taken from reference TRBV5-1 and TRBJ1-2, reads KAGVTQTPRYLIKTRGQQVTLSCSPISGHRSVSWYQQTPGQGLQFLFEYFSETQRNKGNFPGRFSGRQFSNSRSEMNVSTLELGDSALYLCASSLASFDRGLNGYTFGSGTRLTVV.

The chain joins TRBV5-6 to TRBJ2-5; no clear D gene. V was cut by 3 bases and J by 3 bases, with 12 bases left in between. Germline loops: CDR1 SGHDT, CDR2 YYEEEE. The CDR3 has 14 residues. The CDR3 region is CASSSYGSEETQYF. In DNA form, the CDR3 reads TGTGCCAGCAGCTCCTACGGGTCGGAAGAGACCCAGTACTTC.

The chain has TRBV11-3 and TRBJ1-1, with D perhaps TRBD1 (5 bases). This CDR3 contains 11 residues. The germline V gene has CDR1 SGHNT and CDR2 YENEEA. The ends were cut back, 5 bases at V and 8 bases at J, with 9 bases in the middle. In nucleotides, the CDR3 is TGTGCCAGCAGCCCAGGGATAGAAGCTTTCTTT. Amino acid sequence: CASSPGIEAFF.

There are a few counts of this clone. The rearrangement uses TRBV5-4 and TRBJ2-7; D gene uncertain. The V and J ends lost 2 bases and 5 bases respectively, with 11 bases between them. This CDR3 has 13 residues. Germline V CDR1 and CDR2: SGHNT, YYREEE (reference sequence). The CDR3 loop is CASSLSFTDEQYF. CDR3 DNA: TGTGCCAGCAGCTTATCCTTCACAGACGAGCAGTACTTC.

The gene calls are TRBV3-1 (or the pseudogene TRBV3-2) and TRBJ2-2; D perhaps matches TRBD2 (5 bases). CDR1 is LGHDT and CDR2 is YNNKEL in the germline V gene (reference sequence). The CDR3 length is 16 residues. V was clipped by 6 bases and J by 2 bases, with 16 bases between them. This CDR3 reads CASRRMGGPNTGELFF. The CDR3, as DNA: TGTGCCAGCAGGCGGATGGGCGGGCCTAACACCGGGGAGCTGTTTTTT.

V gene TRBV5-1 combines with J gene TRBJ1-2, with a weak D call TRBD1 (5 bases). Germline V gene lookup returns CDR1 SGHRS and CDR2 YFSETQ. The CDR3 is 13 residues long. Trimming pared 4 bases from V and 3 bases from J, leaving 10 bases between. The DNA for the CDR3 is TGCGCCAGCAGCCCGGCAGGGTACTATGGCTACACCTTC. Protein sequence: CASSPAGYYGYTF.

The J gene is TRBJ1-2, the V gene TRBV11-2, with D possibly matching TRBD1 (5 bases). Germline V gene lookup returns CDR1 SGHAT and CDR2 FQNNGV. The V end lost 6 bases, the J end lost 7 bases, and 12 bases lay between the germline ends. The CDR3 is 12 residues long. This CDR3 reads CASRPRVRGYTF. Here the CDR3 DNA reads TGTGCCAGCAGACCCAGGGTTCGTGGCTACACCTTC.

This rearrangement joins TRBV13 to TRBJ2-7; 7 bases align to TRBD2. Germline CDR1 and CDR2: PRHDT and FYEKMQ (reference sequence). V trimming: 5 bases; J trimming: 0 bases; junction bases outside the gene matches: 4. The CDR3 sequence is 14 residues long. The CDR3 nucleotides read TGTGCCAGCAGCCCCGCTAGCGGCTCCTACGAGCAGTACTTC. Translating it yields CASSPASGSYEQYF.

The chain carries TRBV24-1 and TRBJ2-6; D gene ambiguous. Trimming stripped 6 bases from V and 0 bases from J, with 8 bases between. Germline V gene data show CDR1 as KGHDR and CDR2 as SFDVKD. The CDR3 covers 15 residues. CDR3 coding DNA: TGTGCCACCAGTTCGTCGGGCTCTGGGGCCAACGTCCTGACTTTC. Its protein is CATSSSGSGANVLTF.

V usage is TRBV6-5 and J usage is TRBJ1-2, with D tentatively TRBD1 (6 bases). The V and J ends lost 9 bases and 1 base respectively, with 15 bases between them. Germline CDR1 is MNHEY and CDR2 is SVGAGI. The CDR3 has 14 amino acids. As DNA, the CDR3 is TGTGCCAGTGCCCTCGTACAGGGTAACTATGGCTACACCTTC. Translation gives CASALVQGNYGYTF.

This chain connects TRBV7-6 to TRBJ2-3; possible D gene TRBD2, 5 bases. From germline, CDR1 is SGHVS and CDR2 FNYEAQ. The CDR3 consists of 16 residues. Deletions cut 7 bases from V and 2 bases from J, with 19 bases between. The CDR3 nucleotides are TGTGCCAGCACCCTCCATAGAGCGGCCTCCACAGATACGCAGTATTTT. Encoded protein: CASTLHRAASTDTQYF.

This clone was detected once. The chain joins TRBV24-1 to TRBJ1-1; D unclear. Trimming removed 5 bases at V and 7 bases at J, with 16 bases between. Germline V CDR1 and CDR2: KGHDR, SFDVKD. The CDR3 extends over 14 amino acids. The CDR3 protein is CATSADGGRDEAFF. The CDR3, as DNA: TGTGCCACCAGTGCGGACGGAGGGCGGGATGAAGCTTTCTTT.

The CDR3 loop reads CASSQVAGAGVDLTYEQYF. The CDR3 bases are TGTGCCAGCAGCCAAGTGGCTGGGGCAGGGGTCGACCTGACCTACGAGCAGTACTTC. The chain is built from TRBV14 and TRBJ2-7, with a possible D match to TRBD1 (6 bases). Trimming removed 1 base at V and 2 bases at J, with 24 bases between. The CDR3 spans 19 residues. Germline CDR1 is SGHDN and CDR2 is FVKESK.

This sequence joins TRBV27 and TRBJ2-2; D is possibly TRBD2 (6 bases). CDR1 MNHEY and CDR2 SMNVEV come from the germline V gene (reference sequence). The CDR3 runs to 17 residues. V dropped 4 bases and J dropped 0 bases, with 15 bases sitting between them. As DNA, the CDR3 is TGTGCCAGCAGTTCCCTAACGGGACTGACGAACACCGGGGAGCTGTTTTTT. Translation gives CASSSLTGLTNTGELFF.

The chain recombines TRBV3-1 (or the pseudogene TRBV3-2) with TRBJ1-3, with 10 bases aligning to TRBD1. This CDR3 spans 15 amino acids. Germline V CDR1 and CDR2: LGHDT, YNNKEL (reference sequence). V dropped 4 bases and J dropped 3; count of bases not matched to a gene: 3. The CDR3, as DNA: TGTGCCAGCAGCCCGACAGGGGGCAATGGAAACACCATATATTTT. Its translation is CASSPTGGNGNTIYF.

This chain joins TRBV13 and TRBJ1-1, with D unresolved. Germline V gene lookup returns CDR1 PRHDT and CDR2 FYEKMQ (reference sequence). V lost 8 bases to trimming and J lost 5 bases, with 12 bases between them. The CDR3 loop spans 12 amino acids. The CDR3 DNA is TGTGCCAGCGATCGTTCAGGAACTGAAGCTTTCTTT. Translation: CASDRSGTEAFF.

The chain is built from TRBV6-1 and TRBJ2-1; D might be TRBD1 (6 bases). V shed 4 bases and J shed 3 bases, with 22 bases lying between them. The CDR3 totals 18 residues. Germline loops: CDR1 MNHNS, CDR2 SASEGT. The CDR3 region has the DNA TGTGCCAGCAGTGGTCGTCAACCGGGACACCATTTCTACAATGAGCAGTTCTTC. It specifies CASSGRQPGHHFYNEQFF.

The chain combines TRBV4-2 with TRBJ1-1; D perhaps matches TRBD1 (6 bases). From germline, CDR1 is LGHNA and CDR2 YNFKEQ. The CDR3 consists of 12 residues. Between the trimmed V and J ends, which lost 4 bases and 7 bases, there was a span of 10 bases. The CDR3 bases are TGTGCCAGCAGCCTCGGGACAATTGAAGCTTTCTTT. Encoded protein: CASSLGTIEAFF.

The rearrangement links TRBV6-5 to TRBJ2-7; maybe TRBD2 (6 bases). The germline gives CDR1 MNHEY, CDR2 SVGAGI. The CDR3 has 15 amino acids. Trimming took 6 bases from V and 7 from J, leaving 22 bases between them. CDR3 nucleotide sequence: TGTGCCAGCAGCCCCGGGGGACTCGGATCTCGGGAGCAGTACTTC. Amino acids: CASSPGGLGSREQYF.